A selection of T cell receptor beta chains follows, all from one sample in a study of shared clonotypes between healthy human individuals. TCRdb's copy holds only in-frame clones and misses some; the assay was immunoSEQ multiplex PCR. The sample records 1 million to 1.3 million clones, approximately 80% being singletons. Sequenced sample: memory CD4+ T cells from PBMCs. Receptors were obtained from a young man in good health. Some clones in this sample may be carry-over from other donors' samples. CDR3s include the opening cysteine and the closing phenylalanine or tryptophan.

v_call,cdr3_aa
TRBV5-4,CASSSGQGTGANVLTF
TRBV18,CASSPPGRVYGYTF
TRBV9,CASSLAEDTDTQYF
TRBV6-1,CASGGRVKMNTEAFF
TRBV2,CASRRSGDNTEAFF
TRBV7-3,CASSLAGANGETQYF
TRBV5-6,CASSKGMGEANTEAFF
TRBV11-2,CASSLDSSEQFF
TRBV29-1,CSLQRRGAGEQFF
TRBV10-3,CAISELGRNTEAFF
TRBV30,CAWSVIGGLQPQHF
TRBV9,CASSPSGESNQPQHF
TRBV5-1,CASSLAGLAGDKQYF
TRBV7-2,CASRPADGAYGYTF
TRBV5-4,CASSSPGPPSQPQHF
TRBV7-9,CASSLGQTVSTDTQYF
TRBV28,CASRPHRDRVGYTF
TRBV29-1,CSAVEPSPYEQYF
TRBV27,CASSLGREGFPQHF
TRBV27,CASSLWTSAQEQFF
TRBV19,CASSNGAEAFF
TRBV6-7,CASSATKRQSRANVLTF
TRBV5-1,CASSRTFRGRAGETQYF
TRBV7-3,CASSSSLSGANVLTF
TRBV11-2,CASSLGTEAFF
TRBV7-3,CASSRQGGTNTGELFF
TRBV4-1,CASSQDPGREAFF
TRBV6-5,CASSRHTGSGNTIYF
TRBV7-2,CASRWGAGTAGELFF
TRBV25-1,CASSEFGGTYEQYF
TRBV7-8,CASSLDWGYEQYF
TRBV28,CASRPNRIGTGGAGEQFF
TRBV28,CASSLWFGQGAFFSYEQYF
TRBV28,CASSLPSGSGDTQYF
TRBV2,CATSGMVDQPQHF
TRBV5-1,CASSFGGGRETQYF
TRBV4-2,CASSQDRDRAYEQYF
TRBV6-1,CARGVAGTDTQYF
TRBV7-3,CASSSSGGWTEAFF
TRBV6-1,CASSQRGQGTPPQHF
TRBV5-1,CASSLQGSQPQHF
TRBV28,CASRTPGPYGYTF
TRBV29-1,CSAGLVYNEQFF
TRBV28,CASSSPQGVLYEQYF
TRBV9,CASSPQGVWGTGELFF
TRBV6-1,CASSVGFSGNTIYF